The 25 T cell receptor beta chains reported below all come from one sample, sequenced in a study of T-cell memory formation after mild COVID-19 (dated by TCRdb to the early 2020s). Library generation was performed with 5' RACE. Sequencing was performed on an Illumina NovaSeq 6000. TCRdb itself trimmed the public reads at Q25 with fastp, ran MiXCR and retained productive beta chains. For every CDR3 protein sequence, its rows merge into one entry that carries the most common genes and DNA. The sample table contains 450,000 to 650,000 distinct CDR3 sequences; only one count was recorded for around 20% of them. The ten most abundant clones make up approximately 12% of the sample. Sequenced input: PBMCs or a T cell subset sorted from them (not recorded which). The receptor set was obtained from an adult woman who had mild COVID-19 (a few samples of this study predate the infection). The sample titles of this study are shuffled in the database, so cell type and time point are left out; the donor was told from shared clones.

This clonotype was observed a handful of times. The chain joins TRBV7-9 to TRBJ1-1; weak D call: TRBD1 (6 bases). The CDR3 runs to 14 residues. CDR1 is SEHNR, CDR2 FQNEAQ, per germline (reference sequence). V gave up 5 bases and J gave up 4 bases, with 14 bases separating them. The CDR3 loop is CASSHLTGTTEAFF. CDR3 nucleotide sequence: TGTGCCAGCAGCCATCTCACAGGGACCACTGAAGCTTTCTTT.

This clonotype was found many times. The rearrangement links TRBV5-1 to TRBJ2-7, with a possible D match to TRBD1 (5 bases). The germline V and J ends were trimmed by 0 bases and 7 bases, with 5 bases remaining between them. The CDR3 has 11 residues. Per germline, CDR1 SGHRS and CDR2 YFSETQ. As DNA, the CDR3 is TGCGCCAGCAGCTTGGAGGGGGAGCAGTACTTC. Its translation: CASSLEGEQYF.

This clonotype has more than one count but fewer than ten. This sequence joins TRBV21-1 and TRBJ2-7; TRBD1 is taken as the D call from the table, unchecked against the DNA. TRBV21-1 has pseudogene status. This CDR3 spans 15 amino acids. The DNA for the CDR3 is TGTGCCAGCAGCCACCTCGACAGGGGGCTATACGAGCAGTACTTC. It is translated as CASSHLDRGLYEQYF.

The V gene is TRBV18, the J gene TRBJ1-2; 9 bases match TRBD1. CDR1 and CDR2 (germline): KGHSH, LQKENI. The trim removed 0 bases at V and 4 bases at J, leaving 3 bases unmatched. The length of the CDR3 is 15 residues. CDR3 sequence reads: CASSPPGQGIYGYTF. The CDR3 nucleotides read TGTGCCAGCTCACCACCAGGACAGGGGATCTATGGCTACACCTTC.

The chain employs TRBV29-1 and TRBJ2-1, with TRBD2 identical over 12 bases. The germline CDR1 and CDR2 sequences are SQVTM and ANQGSEA. J was trimmed by 7 bases and V by 5 bases; bases with no gene match: 18. CDR3 length: 18 amino acids. The CDR3 nucleotides read TGCAGCGTTAGACCCCCGGCGACTAGCGGGAGATTAGGGAATGAGCAGTTCTTC. Protein: CSVRPPATSGRLGNEQFF.

In this sample, this clonotype turned up a few times. The J gene is TRBJ2-1, the V gene TRBV6-5; 16 nucleotides line up with TRBD2. Germline CDR1 is MNHEY and CDR2 is SVGAGI. The trim removed 6 bases at V and 7 bases at J, leaving 9 bases unmatched. The CDR3 spans 17 residues. The CDR3 sequence: CASSNGGTSGRENEQFF. CDR3 nucleotide sequence: TGTGCCAGCAGCAACGGGGGGACTAGCGGGAGGGAGAATGAGCAGTTCTTC.

This clonotype was counted only a few times. CDR3 sequence (DNA): TGTGCCAGCAGCGCCCGGGGGGGCGATGAGCAGTTCTTC. The encoded protein is CASSARGGDEQFF. The chain has TRBV11-3 and TRBJ2-1; 8 nucleotides agree with TRBD2. Germline assignment: CDR1 SGHNT and CDR2 YENEEA. The junction had 5 bases not matched to a gene; V was cut back by 5 bases and J by 8 bases. This CDR3 contains 13 residues.

The chain recombines TRBV6-4 with TRBJ1-1; TRBD1 agrees at 8 bases. Germline V gene lookup returns CDR1 MRHNA and CDR2 SNTAGT. This CDR3 has 13 amino acids. V was pared by 6 bases and J by 3 bases, with 3 bases of the junction left unmatched. The CDR3 DNA reads as TGTGCCAGCAGGGACAGGGCTCACACTGAAGCTTTCTTT. This sequence encodes CASRDRAHTEAFF.

The rearrangement links TRBV20-1 to TRBJ1-2, with TRBD1 as a possible D gene (6 bases). This CDR3 contains 13 residues. The germline gives CDR1 DFQATT, CDR2 SNEGSKA (reference sequence). V was pared by 3 bases and J by 6 bases, with 14 bases between. The CDR3 loop is CSASRRGRDGYTF. Written as DNA, the CDR3 is TGCAGTGCTAGTCGCAGGGGCAGGGATGGCTACACCTTC.

This clonotype was counted only a few times. J is TRBJ2-2 and V is TRBV7-8; D uncertain. The V gene lost 2 bases and the J gene lost 0 bases, with 10 bases spanning the gap. CDR3 length: 16 residues. Germline values: CDR1 SGHVS, CDR2 FQNEAQ. The CDR3 DNA reads as TGTGCCAGCAGCTTAAGCCGATTATCGAACACCGGGGAGCTGTTTTTT. The encoded protein is CASSLSRLSNTGELFF.

To note about this clonotype: A read error is possible here, since a much larger clone lies one base away. The genes are TRBV12-3 or TRBV12-4 and TRBJ2-6; no definite D call. The V gene lost 4 bases and the J gene lost 0 bases, with 4 bases spanning the gap. This CDR3 region has 14 residues. CDR3 in amino acids: CASSSRSGANVLTF. The CDR3 coding sequence is TGTGCCAGCAGTTCCCGCTCTGGGGCCAACGTCCTGACTTTC.

This clonotype came up a few times. This chain links TRBV7-8 with TRBJ2-2; the D gene is possibly TRBD2 (5 bases). CDR1 and CDR2 from the germline V gene are SGHVS and FQNEAQ. V was cut by 3 bases and J by 6 bases, with 17 bases left in between. The CDR3 is 16 amino acids. The CDR3 DNA is TGTGCCAGCAGCTTCGGCGGGCCACTCATATCCGGGGAGCTGTTTTTT. This codes for CASSFGGPLISGELFF. Full variable domain (remainder filled in from reference TRBV7-8 and TRBJ2-2): GAGVSQSPRYKVAKRGQDVALRCDPISGHVSLFWYQQALGQGPEFLTYFQNEAQLDKSGLPSDRFFAERPEGSVSTLKIQRTQQEDSAVYLCASSFGGPLISGELFFGEGSRLTVL.

This clonotype was seen a few times. The chain links TRBV5-1 to TRBJ2-5; TRBD2 aligns across 12 bases. The CDR3 runs 15 residues. Germline CDR1 SGHRS, CDR2 YFSETQ. With 4 bases clipped from V and 1 base from J, the junction kept 2 bases outside the gene matches. The CDR3 region has the DNA TGCGCCAGCAGCAGGACTAGCGGGACCCAAGAGACCCAGTACTTC. Translated: CASSRTSGTQETQYF.

This clonotype has just a few counts. V usage is TRBV5-8 and J usage is TRBJ2-3; no clear D. With 4 bases removed from V and 1 base from J, the gap between germline ends came to 19 bases. Per the germline V gene, CDR1 is SGHTS and CDR2 is YDEGEE. The CDR3 has 17 amino acids. As DNA, the CDR3 is TGTGCCAGCAGCGGGGATCAGTGGGGTTCGGGCACAGATACGCAGTATTTT. This translates into CASSGDQWGSGTDTQYF.

The table lists this clonotype with many counts. This sequence joins TRBV6-5 and TRBJ1-2, with unresolved D. Between the trimmed V and J ends, which lost 4 bases and 4 bases, there was a span of 4 bases. The CDR3 runs to 11 residues. Looked up from germline, CDR1 is MNHEY and CDR2 is SVGAGI. DNA of the CDR3: TGTGCCAGCAGTTCCGGCTATGGCTACACCTTC. Amino acids: CASSSGYGYTF.

This clonotype was seen only a few times. The rearrangement links TRBV18 to TRBJ2-7; 11 bases map to TRBD1. The CDR3 contains 17 residues. V gave up 1 base and J gave up 3 bases; unmatched junction bases: 8. The germline V gene has CDR1 KGHSH and CDR2 LQKENI. The CDR3 sequence is CASSPQSGQGVFYEQYF. The DNA of the CDR3 is TGTGCCAGCTCACCACAATCGGGACAGGGGGTTTTCTACGAGCAGTACTTC.

This clonotype appeared a few times. This rearrangement joins TRBV6-6 to TRBJ2-5; D assignment may be TRBD1 or TRBD2 (6 bases each). Per the germline V gene, CDR1 is MNHNY and CDR2 is SVGAGI (reference sequence). V lost 2 bases and J lost 5, with 12 bases in between. There are 14 residues in the CDR3. The CDR3 loop reads CASSYPGGPETQYF. The CDR3 region has the DNA TGTGCCAGCAGTTACCCCGGGGGCCCGGAGACCCAGTACTTC.

This clonotype has more than one count but fewer than ten. This sequence joins TRBV5-1 and TRBJ1-1; possibly TRBD1 for D (6 bases). V gave up 0 bases and J gave up 1 base, with 16 bases separating them. Germline values: CDR1 SGHRS, CDR2 YFSETQ. The CDR3 runs 17 residues. In DNA form, the CDR3 reads TGCGCCAGCAGCTTGGAATGGGGGGGCGGAACGAACACTGAAGCTTTCTTT. The encoded protein is CASSLEWGGGTNTEAFF.

The chain is built from TRBV2 and TRBJ2-3; D possibly corresponds to TRBD2 (7 bases). This CDR3 spans 15 amino acids. Germline V CDR1 and CDR2: SNHLY, FYNNEI. V lost 8 bases, J lost 9 bases, and 24 bases lay in between. CDR3 DNA sequence: TGTGCCAGCTGCGGCGGGACTACAGGGATTCGGACGCAGTATTTT. Encoded protein: CASCGGTTGIRTQYF.

The chain carries TRBV7-9 and TRBJ2-7; either TRBD1 or TRBD2 may supply D (6 bases each). The V gene lost 1 base and the J gene lost 5 bases, with 12 bases spanning the gap. The CDR3 sequence is 14 residues long. Germline lookup yields CDR1 SEHNR and CDR2 FQNEAQ (reference sequence). The chain's CDR3 is CASSLEGGPDEQYF. DNA for the CDR3: TGTGCCAGCAGCTTAGAAGGGGGGCCCGACGAGCAGTACTTC.

The chain recombines TRBV10-3 with TRBJ2-1, with 9 nucleotides matching TRBD2. The length of the CDR3 is 16 residues. CDR1 ENHRY and CDR2 SYGVKD come from the germline V gene. V trimming: 3 bases; J trimming: 6 bases; junction bases outside the gene matches: 9. The CDR3 protein is CAISDTWAGGPNEQFF. The CDR3 region has the DNA TGTGCCATCAGTGATACTTGGGCGGGGGGGCCCAATGAGCAGTTCTTC.

The chain recombines TRBV20-1 with TRBJ1-3; D uncertain. The CDR3 is 14 amino acids. V gave up 0 bases and J gave up 0 bases, with 6 bases separating them. Germline V gives CDR1 DFQATT, CDR2 SNEGSKA (reference sequence). The CDR3 bases are TGCAGTGCTAGAGACCCGGTCTCTGGAAACACCATATATTTT. Its translation is CSARDPVSGNTIYF.

The gene calls are TRBV11-2 and TRBJ2-7; 9 bases match TRBD1. Unmatched junction bases numbered 9, after V lost 4 bases and J lost 5 bases. Germline V gene data show CDR1 as SGHAT and CDR2 as FQNNGV. The length of the CDR3 is 15 residues. The CDR3 sequence: CASSSQDRGVNEQYF. Here the CDR3 DNA reads TGTGCCAGCAGCTCCCAGGACAGGGGAGTCAACGAGCAGTACTTC.

This sequence joins TRBV9 and TRBJ1-2; D is undetermined. The ends were cut back, 3 bases at V and 7 bases at J, with 13 bases in the middle. There are 13 residues in the CDR3. The germline V gene has CDR1 SGDLS and CDR2 YYNGEE. CDR3 protein: CASSAEFEGGYTF. In nucleotides, the CDR3 is TGTGCCAGCAGCGCAGAATTTGAGGGTGGCTACACCTTC.

The chain has TRBV7-2 and TRBJ2-1, with 12 bases that match TRBD2. Unmatched junction bases numbered 2, after V lost 7 bases and J lost 1 base. Germline CDR1 reads SGHTA; CDR2 reads FQGNSA. The CDR3 consists of 15 residues. CDR3 bases: TGTGCCAGCAAAGGGACTAGCGGGTCCTACAATGAGCAGTTCTTC. Its translation is CASKGTSGSYNEQFF.